This T cell receptor (beta chain) was identified in a study of T cells in Graves' hyperthyroidism and ophthalmopathy. Regarding the study as a whole: The model's output predicted ophthalmopathy at a median of approximately 6.5 months prior to onset. Among clonotypes expanded in thyroid above 0.001, most were also found in blood.

Trimming cost V 4 bases and J 9 bases, with 13 bases left between them. This CDR3 has 13 residues. Germline V CDR1 and CDR2: MNHNS, SASEGT. It was RNA transcripts that yielded the amplified TCR beta CDR3 regions. The primer set for the first-round RT-PCR of the TCR CDR3 was HTBI. Each CDR3 protein is one row after TCRdb ran MiXCR on the multiplex PCR reads. The table lists around 490,000 distinct CDR3 sequences, roughly 21% of them singletons, with around 50% in the top ten. This clonotype appeared many times. The target antigen is unknown. Enrolled ophthalmopathy patients presented with a Clinical Activity Score of at least 3, a NOSPECS grade of at least 4, and disease duration under 3 months. Patients showing uncontrolled infection, other autoimmune disease, pregnancy or lactation were ineligible.

The TCR comes from a man between 40 and 49 years old with Graves' ophthalmopathy. Sequencing used blood. V and J are TRBV6-1 and TRBJ2-1; a possible D gene is TRBD1 (5 bases). The CDR3 DNA sequence: TGTGCCAGCAGTGCCTACTTGGACACTGAGCAGTTCTTC. Translation: CASSAYLDTEQFF.